This entry is about one T cell receptor beta chain. This sample is part of a study of technical replicates of blood from a handful of donors. Libraries were prepared by immunoSEQ multiplex PCR; TCRdb keeps only in-frame clonotypes and omits some of them. The sample holds fewer than 90,000 clones; about 93% are singletons and the top ten take about 0.26%. This CDR3 is 14 amino acids long. The V and J ends lost 7 bases and 3 bases respectively, with 15 bases between them. Germline assignment: CDR1 SNHLY and CDR2 FYNNEI. What was sequenced was T cells isolated from PBMCs. The rearrangement uses TRBV2 and TRBJ1-1; possible D gene TRBD1, 6 bases. This TCR was sampled from a human donor in good health. The CDR3 DNA is TGTGCCAGCAACCCGCAGGGGTTCGACACTGAAGCTTTCTTT. This sequence encodes CASNPQGFDTEAFF.